Listed below are T cell receptor beta chains from one sample, sequenced in a study of human T cells and chemical hapten exposure. TCRdb re-derived calls from the RACE reads in MiXCR, one entry per CDR3 protein. The sample contains about 380,000 distinct CDR3 sequences, 4.5% to 5.5% of which appear only once. Sequencing was performed on whole blood, taken in connection with sensitization to the hapten diphenylcyclopropenone (DPC). The receptors shown here come from a woman between 50 and 59 years old with alopecia areata. Some clones in this sample may be carry-over from other donors' samples. The CDR3 runs from the conserved cysteine through the conserved F or W. The order of the fields is CDR3 protein, V gene, D gene, J gene. The D gene is left open where the match is weak.

CDR3: CASLAGTGHSNQPQHF; V: TRBV28; D: TRBD1; J: TRBJ1-5
CDR3: CASSYRLAGGNTDTQYF; V: TRBV6-5; D: TRBD2; J: TRBJ2-3
CDR3: CASSSGGSGLEQFF; V: TRBV5-1; D: TRBD1; J: TRBJ2-1
CDR3: CASSLANSQETQYF; V: TRBV7-9; D: NA; J: TRBJ2-5
CDR3: CASSEFSEQYF; V: TRBV2; D: NA; J: TRBJ2-7
CDR3: CSAGGLAGNEQFF; V: TRBV20-1; D: TRBD2; J: TRBJ2-1
CDR3: CASSPGQGRNQPQHF; V: TRBV6-2/TRBV6-3; D: TRBD1; J: TRBJ1-5
CDR3: CASSLATSGGAETQYF; V: TRBV5-1; D: TRBD2; J: TRBJ2-3
CDR3: CASSEGTGGDGYTF; V: TRBV2; D: TRBD1; J: TRBJ1-2
CDR3: CASSSSGLYNEQFF; V: TRBV7-2; D: NA; J: TRBJ2-1
CDR3: CASSPWEGGTEAFF; V: TRBV12-3/TRBV12-4; D: NA; J: TRBJ1-1
CDR3: CASSQETTGDSYGYTF; V: TRBV4-3; D: NA; J: TRBJ1-2
CDR3: CASSPGGNSPLHF; V: TRBV14; D: NA; J: TRBJ1-6
CDR3: CASSPDRNLPLHF; V: TRBV12-3/TRBV12-4; D: NA; J: TRBJ1-6
CDR3: CSAPPPGQGEPQHF; V: TRBV20-1; D: TRBD1; J: TRBJ1-5
CDR3: CASSLGGLDGYTF; V: TRBV12-3/TRBV12-4; D: NA; J: TRBJ1-2
CDR3: CSASPGEGTDTQYF; V: TRBV20-1; D: NA; J: TRBJ2-3
CDR3: CASSLGRSVVAFF; V: TRBV11-2; D: NA; J: TRBJ1-1
CDR3: CASRAGTDNYGYTF; V: TRBV5-6; D: TRBD1; J: TRBJ1-2
CDR3: CASSFGQGITEAFF; V: TRBV13; D: TRBD1; J: TRBJ1-1
CDR3: CATSGTGFNEQFF; V: TRBV24-1; D: NA; J: TRBJ2-1
CDR3: CASSLTPGTRWEQYF; V: TRBV5-1; D: NA; J: TRBJ2-7
CDR3: CASSPDRTYEAFF; V: TRBV4-2; D: TRBD1; J: TRBJ1-1
CDR3: CSASRTVVYGYTF; V: TRBV20-1; D: NA; J: TRBJ1-2
CDR3: CASSPRGTGLLYTEAFF; V: TRBV6-2/TRBV6-3; D: TRBD1; J: TRBJ1-1
CDR3: CASMTSSYNEQFF; V: TRBV2; D: TRBD2; J: TRBJ2-1
CDR3: CSAPRQGKSNEQFF; V: TRBV20-1; D: TRBD1; J: TRBJ2-1